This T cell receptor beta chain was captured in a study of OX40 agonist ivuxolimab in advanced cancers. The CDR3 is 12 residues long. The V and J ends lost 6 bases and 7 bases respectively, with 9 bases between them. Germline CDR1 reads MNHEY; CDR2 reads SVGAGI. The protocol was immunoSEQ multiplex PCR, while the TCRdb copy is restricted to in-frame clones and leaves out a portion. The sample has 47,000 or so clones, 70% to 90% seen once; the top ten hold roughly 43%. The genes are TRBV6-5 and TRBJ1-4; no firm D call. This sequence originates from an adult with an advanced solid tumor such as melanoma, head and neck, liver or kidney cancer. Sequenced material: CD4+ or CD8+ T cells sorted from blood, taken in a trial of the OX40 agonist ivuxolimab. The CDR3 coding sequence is TGTGCCAGCAGCAATGATGGTGAAAAACTGTTTTTT. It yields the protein CASSNDGEKLFF.